A selection of T cell receptor beta chains follows, all from one sample in a study of identical twins. TCRdb re-analysed the 5' RACE reads in MiXCR, keeping a single row per CDR3 protein. In the table there are hundreds of thousands of distinct CDR3 sequences, about 9.4% of which are singletons. The same data also went into a second study, on yellow fever vaccine responses in identical twins.

The specimen was PBMCs. The receptors come from a woman aged 18-29 years in good health. Both conserved end residues are part of each CDR3. The D gene is left open where the match is weak. The size entry is marked missing in some rows and otherwise reads once, few, many or a size class.

abundance	v_gene	d_gene	j_gene	CDR3aa	CDR3nt
many	TRBV4-3	TRBD1	TRBJ2-7	CASSQDLGTVTYEQYF	TGCGCCAGCAGCCAAGATCTCGGGACAGTAACCTACGAGCAGTACTTC
few	TRBV6-1	TRBD1	TRBJ2-7	CASSTRTGPKEQYF	TGTGCCAGCAGTACCCGGACAGGGCCAAAAGAGCAGTACTTC
few	TRBV7-6	TRBD1	TRBJ1-2	CASSSLSGQGLYGYTF	TGTGCCAGCAGCTCGCTCTCCGGACAGGGGCTCTATGGCTACACCTTC
many	TRBV7-8	TRBD1	TRBJ2-3	CASSSRQGGTDTQYF	TGTGCCAGCAGCTCTCGGCAGGGGGGCACAGATACGCAGTATTTT
few	TRBV4-2	TRBD2	TRBJ2-1	CASSQAERGGLDEQFF	TGTGCCAGCAGCCAAGCTGAGCGGGGGGGCCTAGATGAGCAGTTCTTC
-	TRBV9	-	TRBJ2-3	CASSPHGADTQYF	TGTGCCAGCAGCCCCCATGGTGCTGATACGCAGTATTTT
-	TRBV10-3	TRBD1	TRBJ2-7	CAIQAGQGTYEQYF	TGTGCCATCCAGGCCGGACAGGGTACCTACGAGCAGTACTTC
-	TRBV30	TRBD2	TRBJ2-3	CAWTGGAGTDTQYF	TGTGCCTGGACCGGGGGGGCAGGCACAGATACGCAGTATTTT
few	TRBV7-9	TRBD2	TRBJ2-1	CASSSMWTRSVECEQFF	TGTGCCAGCAGCTCAATGTGGACTAGGTCTGTCGAGTGTGAGCAGTTCTTC
few	TRBV2	-	TRBJ2-3	CASSVGNSGTDTQYF	TGTGCCAGCAGTGTGGGGAATAGTGGCACAGATACGCAGTATTTT
many	TRBV19	TRBD1	TRBJ2-2	CASRTFRGQSGELFF	TGTGCCAGTAGGACATTCAGGGGGCAGAGCGGGGAGCTGTTTTTT
-	TRBV10-3	-	TRBJ2-2	CAIMEEDTGELFF	TGTGCCATCATGGAGGAGGACACCGGGGAGCTGTTTTTT
-	TRBV6-5	TRBD2	TRBJ2-3	CASSSGGARADTQYF	TGTGCCAGCAGTTCGGGGGGGGCCCGCGCAGATACGCAGTATTTT
many	TRBV28	TRBD2	TRBJ2-1	CASSWASGKVYNEQFF	TGTGCCAGCAGTTGGGCAAGCGGGAAGGTCTACAATGAGCAGTTCTTC
-	TRBV6-5	TRBD2	TRBJ2-3	CASKLAGGPTDTQYF	TGTGCCAGCAAGCTGGCGGGAGGACCTACAGATACGCAGTATTTT
many	TRBV7-8	TRBD2	TRBJ2-1	CASSRLAGGLNNEQFF	TGTGCCAGCAGCCGACTAGCGGGAGGCCTCAACAATGAGCAGTTCTTC
few	TRBV6-5	-	TRBJ1-1	CASSYSPTMNTEAFF	TGTGCCAGCAGTTACTCCCCCACAATGAACACTGAAGCTTTCTTT
-	TRBV27	TRBD1	TRBJ1-5	CASRQDRSSNQPQHF	TGTGCCAGCAGACAGGACAGGAGTAGCAATCAGCCCCAGCATTTT
-	TRBV29-1	TRBD1	TRBJ2-5	CSVGFQGQGTQYF	TGCAGCGTTGGGTTCCAGGGACAGGGGACCCAGTACTTC